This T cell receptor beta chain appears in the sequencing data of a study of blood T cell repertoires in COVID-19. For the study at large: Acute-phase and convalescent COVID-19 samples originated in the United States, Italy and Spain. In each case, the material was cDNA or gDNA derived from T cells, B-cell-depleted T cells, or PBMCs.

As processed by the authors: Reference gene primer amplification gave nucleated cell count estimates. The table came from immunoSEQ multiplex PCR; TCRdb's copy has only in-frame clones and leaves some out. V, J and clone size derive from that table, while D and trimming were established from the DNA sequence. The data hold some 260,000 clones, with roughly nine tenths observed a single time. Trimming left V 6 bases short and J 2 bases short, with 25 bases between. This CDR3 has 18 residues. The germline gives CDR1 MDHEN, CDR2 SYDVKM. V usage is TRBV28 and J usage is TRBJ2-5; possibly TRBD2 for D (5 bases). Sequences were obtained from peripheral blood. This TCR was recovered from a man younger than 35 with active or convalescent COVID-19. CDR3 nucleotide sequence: TGTGCCAGCAGAGCGGCCAAACTTACAGCGAGATTTCAAGAGACCCAGTACTTC. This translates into CASRAAKLTARFQETQYF.